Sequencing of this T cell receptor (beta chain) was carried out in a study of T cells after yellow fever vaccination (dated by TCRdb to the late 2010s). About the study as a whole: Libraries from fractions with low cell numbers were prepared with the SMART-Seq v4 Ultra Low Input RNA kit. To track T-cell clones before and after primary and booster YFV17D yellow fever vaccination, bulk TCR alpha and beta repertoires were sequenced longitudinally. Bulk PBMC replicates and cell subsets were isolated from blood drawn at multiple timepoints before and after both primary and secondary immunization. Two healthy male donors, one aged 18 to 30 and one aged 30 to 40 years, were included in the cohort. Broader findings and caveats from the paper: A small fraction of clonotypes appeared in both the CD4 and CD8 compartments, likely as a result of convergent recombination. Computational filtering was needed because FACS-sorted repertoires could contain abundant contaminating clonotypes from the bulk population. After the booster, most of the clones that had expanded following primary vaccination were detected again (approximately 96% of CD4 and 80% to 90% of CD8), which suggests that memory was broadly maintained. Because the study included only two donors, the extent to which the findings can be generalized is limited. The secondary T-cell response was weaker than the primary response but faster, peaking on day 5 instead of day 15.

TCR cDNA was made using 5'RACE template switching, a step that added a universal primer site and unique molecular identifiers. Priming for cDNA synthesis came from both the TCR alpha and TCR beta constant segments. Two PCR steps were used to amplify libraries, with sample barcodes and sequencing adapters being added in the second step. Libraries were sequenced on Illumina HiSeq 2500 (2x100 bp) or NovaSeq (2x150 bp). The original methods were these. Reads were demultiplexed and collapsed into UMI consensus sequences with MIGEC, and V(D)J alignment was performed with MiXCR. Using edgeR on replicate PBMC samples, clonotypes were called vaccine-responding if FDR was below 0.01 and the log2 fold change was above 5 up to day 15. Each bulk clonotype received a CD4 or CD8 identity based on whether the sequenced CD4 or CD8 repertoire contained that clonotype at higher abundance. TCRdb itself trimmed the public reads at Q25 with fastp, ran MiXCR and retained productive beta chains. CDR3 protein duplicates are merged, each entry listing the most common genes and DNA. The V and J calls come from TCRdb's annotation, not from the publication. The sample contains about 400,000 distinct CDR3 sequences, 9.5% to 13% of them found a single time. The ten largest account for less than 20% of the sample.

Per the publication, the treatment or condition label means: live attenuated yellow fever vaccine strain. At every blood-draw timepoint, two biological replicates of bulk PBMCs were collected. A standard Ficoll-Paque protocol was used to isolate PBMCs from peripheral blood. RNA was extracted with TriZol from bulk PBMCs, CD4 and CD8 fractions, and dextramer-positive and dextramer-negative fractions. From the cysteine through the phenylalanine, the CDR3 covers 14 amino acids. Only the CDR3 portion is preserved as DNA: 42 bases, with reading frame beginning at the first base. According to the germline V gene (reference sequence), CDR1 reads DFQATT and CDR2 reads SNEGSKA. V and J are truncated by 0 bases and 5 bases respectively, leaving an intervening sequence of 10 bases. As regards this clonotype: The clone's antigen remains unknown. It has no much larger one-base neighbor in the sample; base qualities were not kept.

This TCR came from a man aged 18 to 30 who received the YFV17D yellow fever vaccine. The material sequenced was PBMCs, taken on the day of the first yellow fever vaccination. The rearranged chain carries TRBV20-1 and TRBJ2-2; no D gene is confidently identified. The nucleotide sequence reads TGCAGTGCTAGAGATACTTGGGCAACCGGGGAGCTGTTTTTT. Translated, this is CSARDTWATGELFF.